This T cell receptor (beta chain) was sequenced for a study of cytomegalovirus exposure and HLA in healthy donors. As for the study in general: A later analysis reported the approximately 120 validation repertoires used the same platform as the 666 first-cohort repertoires.

This clone has just one count. Its antigen is as yet unknown. This CDR3 is 17 amino acids long. Germline V gene data show CDR1 as SGHTA and CDR2 as FQGTGA. The ends lost 5 bases at V and 0 bases at J; junction bases unmatched: 6. Assay used: immunoSEQ multiplex PCR; TCRdb lists only in-frame clones, some missing. The repertoire holds fewer than 150,000 clones, 85% to 90% seen once, with about 1.4% in the top ten. Study conclusions and caveats: Many donors carried some public TCRs, although rarity characterized most TCR sequences. Reports showed the classifier diagnosing cytomegalovirus status with high specificity and sensitivity. Subsequent analysis found a tendency for first-cohort TCR clusters to co-occur within the 120 or so validation repertoires.

This sequence joins TRBV7-3 and TRBJ2-2, with 10 bases identical to TRBD1. This TCR was sampled from a man aged 30 to 45 in good health and CMV-seronegative. The sample taken for sequencing was PBMCs. CDR3 sequence (DNA): TGTGCCAGCAGCCCGACAGGGGGCGATTCGAACACCGGGGAGCTGTTTTTT. Translating it yields CASSPTGGDSNTGELFF.